Below are 22 T cell receptor beta chains sequenced from a single sample in a study of Graves' ophthalmopathy and Graves' hyperthyroidism. Investigators amplified TCR beta CDR3 regions from RNA transcripts. Second-round multiplex PCR came after first-round RT-PCR with HTBI primers. TCRdb analysed the multiplex PCR reads with MiXCR anew, one entry per CDR3 protein. The sample yields about 620,000 distinct CDR3 sequences, over 20% seen once. The sample consisted of peripheral blood. These receptors came from a woman aged 18-29 years with stable Graves' hyperthyroidism. Some clones in this sample may be carry-over from other donors' samples.

This clonotype was found many times. V is TRBV6-5 and J is TRBJ1-5; maybe TRBD1 (5 bases). The CDR3 is 16 amino acids. The V end lost 5 bases, the J end lost 0 bases, and 14 bases lay between the germline ends. CDR1 and CDR2 (germline): MNHEY, SVGAGI. CDR3 sequence reads: CASSVLRVLSNQPQHF. The CDR3 DNA follows: TGTGCCAGCAGTGTACTCAGGGTCCTTAGCAATCAGCCCCAGCATTTT.

In its sample, this clonotype was seen many times. The rearrangement uses TRBV30 and TRBJ2-5; D unclear. V was pared by 2 bases and J by 5 bases, with 6 bases between. The CDR3 sequence is 11 residues long. CDR1 and CDR2 (germline): GTSNPN, SVGIG (reference sequence). CDR3 sequence (DNA): TGTGCCTGGAGTAGGTTCGAGACCCAGTACTTC. Residues: CAWSRFETQYF.

As to this clonotype: A much larger clone sits a single nucleotide away, making a read error possible. The V and J genes are TRBV11-2 and TRBJ2-7, with TRBD1 matching over 9 bases. In germline, CDR1 is SGHAT, CDR2 FQNNGV. The CDR3 runs 14 residues. With 1 base clipped from V and 5 bases from J, the junction kept 3 bases outside the gene matches. DNA of the CDR3: TGTGCCAGCAGCTTAGGGACAGGGGTTCACGAGCAGTACTTC. It codes for CASSLGTGVHEQYF.

The chain links TRBV19 to TRBJ2-2; no definite D call. V lost 10 bases, J lost 7 bases, and 13 bases lay in between. The CDR3 loop spans 12 amino acids. The germline V gene encodes CDR1 LNHDA and CDR2 SQIVND (reference sequence). The CDR3 DNA reads as TGTGCCACTAACCGCGGCGACGGGGAGCTGTTTTTT. It yields the protein CATNRGDGELFF.

This clonotype occurred many times. J is TRBJ1-1 and V is TRBV6-5; no clear D gene. CDR1 MNHEY and CDR2 SVGAGI come from the germline V gene. The CDR3 has 22 residues. Deletions cut 2 bases from V and 1 base from J, with 32 bases between. The CDR3 loop is CASSYLFESQRGSVLTNTEAFF. The CDR3 region has the DNA TGTGCCAGCAGTTACCTGTTTGAGAGCCAACGCGGTTCCGTTTTGACGAACACTGAAGCTTTCTTT.

This clonotype was counted at least ten times. V gene TRBV28 combines with J gene TRBJ1-1; possibly TRBD1 for D (5 bases). This CDR3 contains 14 residues. CDR1 is MDHEN and CDR2 is SYDVKM in the germline V gene. V was shortened by 6 bases and J by 6 bases, with 17 bases between the two germline ends. CDR3 in amino acids: CASSSQGVIAEAFF. The CDR3, as DNA: TGTGCCAGCAGCTCTCAGGGAGTAATCGCTGAAGCTTTCTTT.

CDR3 nucleotide sequence: TGTGCCGGGGGGGGGCGGAGCAATCAGCCCCAGCATTTT. This sequence encodes CAGGGRSNQPQHF. V is TRBV19 and J is TRBJ1-5, with D possibly being TRBD1 (6 bases). The germline V gene has CDR1 LNHDA and CDR2 SQIVND (reference sequence). V shed 11 bases and J shed 1 base, with 12 bases lying between them. This CDR3 has 13 amino acids.

This clonotype was seen at least ten times. The chain couples TRBV19 to TRBJ2-2, with D unclear. CDR3 length equals 14 residues. V was shortened by 7 bases and J by 2 bases, with 11 bases between the two germline ends. CDR1 and CDR2 (germline): LNHDA, SQIVND (reference sequence). The CDR3 nucleotides read TGTGCCAGTACCCTTGTCGTTAACACCGGGGAGCTGTTTTTT. It is translated as CASTLVVNTGELFF.

This clonotype was observed many times. V usage is TRBV3-1 and J usage is TRBJ1-1; no reliable D call. The CDR3 length is 15 residues. CDR1 is LGHDT, CDR2 YNNKEL, per germline (reference sequence). V gave up 0 bases and J gave up 3 bases, with 11 bases separating them. The CDR3 loop reads CASSQDPAGDTEAFF. CDR3 DNA sequence: TGTGCCAGCAGCCAAGACCCAGCGGGTGACACTGAAGCTTTCTTT. The full variable domain, its missing parts supplied by reference TRBV3-1 and TRBJ1-1, is DTAVSQTPKYLVTQMGNDKSIKCEQNLGHDTMYWYKQDSKKFLKIMFSYNNKELIINETVPNRFSPKSPDKAHLNLHINSLELGDSAVYFCASSQDPAGDTEAFFGQGTRLTVV.

The chain carries TRBV20-1 and TRBJ2-7; D ambiguous. The CDR3 runs 12 residues. Germline V gene sequence: CDR1 DFQATT, CDR2 SNEGSKA (reference sequence). The CDR3 bases are TGCAGCTTCCCGGACGCAGCCTACGAGCAGTACTTC. Its translation is CSFPDAAYEQYF.

This clonotype was counted many times. The chain uses TRBV5-1 and TRBJ2-2; D gene unclear. Deletions cut 0 bases from V and 4 bases from J, with 10 bases between. Germline V lookup: CDR1 SGHRS, CDR2 YFSETQ. CDR3 length equals 15 residues. CDR3 coding DNA: TGCGCCAGCAGCTTGGATAGGGTGGGCACCGGGGAGCTGTTTTTT. The encoded protein is CASSLDRVGTGELFF.

The gene calls are TRBV5-1 and TRBJ1-1, with TRBD1 identical over 9 bases. In germline, CDR1 is SGHRS, CDR2 YFSETQ. The CDR3 runs 15 residues. V lost 4 bases and J lost 5; bases outside the gene matches: 9. The CDR3: CASSRTGALGTEAFF. CDR3 bases: TGCGCCAGCAGCAGGACAGGGGCGCTTGGGACTGAAGCTTTCTTT.

This clonotype was recorded many times. The chain combines TRBV12-3 or TRBV12-4 with TRBJ2-6; D is undetermined. Trimming pared 6 bases from V and 0 bases from J, leaving 9 bases between. CDR3 length: 15 amino acids. The CDR3 protein is CASSNVFSGANVLTF. CDR3 DNA sequence: TGTGCCAGCAGCAACGTATTCTCTGGGGCCAACGTCCTGACTTTC.

This clonotype was observed many times. The chain couples TRBV28 to TRBJ1-1, with a weak D call TRBD1 (5 bases). Germline CDR1 MDHEN, CDR2 SYDVKM. V shed 6 bases and J shed 5 bases, with 16 bases lying between them. The CDR3 has 14 amino acids. The CDR3 here is CASRPTALGTEAFF. The CDR3 DNA reads TGTGCCAGCAGACCGACAGCGCTCGGAACTGAAGCTTTCTTT.

This clonotype was found many times. V usage is TRBV7-8 and J usage is TRBJ1-5, with D possibly matching TRBD1 (5 bases). Germline V gene data show CDR1 as SGHVS and CDR2 as FQNEAQ. The V end lost 5 bases, the J end lost 4 bases, and 12 bases lay between the germline ends. The length of the CDR3 is 14 residues. The CDR3 here is CASSARVGNQPQHF. The CDR3 DNA follows: TGTGCCAGCAGCGCCAGGGTAGGGAATCAGCCCCAGCATTTT.

This clonotype was recorded many times. The rearrangement joins TRBV12-3 or TRBV12-4 to TRBJ2-5, with 8 bases aligning to TRBD2. This CDR3 has 14 amino acids. The ends lost 6 bases at V and 1 base at J; junction bases unmatched: 4. The CDR3 sequence: CASRPGLGQETQYF. The CDR3 nucleotides are TGTGCCAGCAGACCGGGACTAGGCCAAGAGACCCAGTACTTC.

This clonotype was seen many times. The J gene is TRBJ1-1, the V gene TRBV30, with D maybe TRBD1 (5 bases). The CDR3 extends over 18 amino acids. Germline V gives CDR1 GTSNPN, CDR2 SVGIG (reference sequence). Trimming left V 4 bases short and J 0 bases short, with 24 bases between. CDR3 sequence: CAWILVERGWGLNTEAFF. The CDR3, as DNA: TGTGCCTGGATTCTGGTCGAAAGGGGCTGGGGGTTGAACACTGAAGCTTTCTTT.

In this sample, this clonotype turned up many times. The chain uses TRBV7-8 and TRBJ1-1; D not certain. The V and J ends lost 1 base and 1 base respectively, with 10 bases between them. Germline CDR1 reads SGHVS; CDR2 reads FQNEAQ. CDR3 size: 15 residues. The CDR3 sequence is CASSLVAGKNTEAFF. The CDR3 DNA is TGTGCCAGCAGCTTAGTTGCGGGTAAGAACACTGAAGCTTTCTTT.

This clonotype has at least ten counts. V gene TRBV10-2 combines with J gene TRBJ1-1; 7 bases are shared with TRBD1. The germline CDR1 and CDR2 sequences are WSHSY and SAAADI. Germline trimming cut 3 bases from V and 3 bases from J; bases unmatched to any gene: 7. CDR3 size: 15 residues. This CDR3 is CASSDGGTAHTEAFF. CDR3 bases: TGCGCCAGCAGTGACGGGGGGACAGCTCACACTGAAGCTTTCTTT.

This clonotype was observed at least ten times. The chain uses TRBV5-6 and TRBJ2-4; no firm D call. The CDR3 sequence is 14 residues long. Germline V gene data show CDR1 as SGHDT and CDR2 as YYEEEE. Trimming shortened V by 2 bases and J by 7 bases, and 13 bases separated the two germline ends. The CDR3 DNA reads TGTGCCAGCAGCTTCACAGCCTCAAAGAACATTCAGTACTTC. Translating gives CASSFTASKNIQYF.

At least ten counts were recorded for this clonotype. The chain combines TRBV6-5 with TRBJ1-5; D gene unclear. The V gene's germline CDR1 is MNHEY and CDR2 SVGAGI. The CDR3 is 11 residues long. The ends were cut back, 4 bases at V and 6 bases at J, with 4 bases in the middle. The CDR3 sequence: CASSWIQPQHF. The CDR3 DNA reads TGTGCCAGCAGTTGGATTCAGCCCCAGCATTTT.

This clonotype was detected many times. The chain has TRBV6-1 and TRBJ1-2; D perhaps matches TRBD1 (5 bases). Trimming removed 5 bases from V and 8 bases from J, with 15 bases in between. Germline V gene sequence: CDR1 MNHNS, CDR2 SASEGT. The CDR3 is 13 amino acids. The CDR3 loop is CASSQAGVGGYTF. The CDR3, as DNA: TGTGCCAGCAGTCAGGCGGGGGTCGGGGGCTACACCTTC.